The 21 T cell receptor beta chains below were found in one sample sequenced in a study of neoadjuvant anti-PD-1 for oral cavity cancer. Sequenced by immunoSEQ multiplex PCR; TCRdb stores in-frame clones only, minus some. In the table there are 60,000 to 75,000 clones, more than 60% of which are singletons. The starting material was PBMCs, obtained before nivolumab (anti-PD-1) treatment. The receptors come from a person aged 35-79 years with oral cavity squamous cell carcinoma.

This clone occurred a few times. The V gene is TRBV7-9, the J gene TRBJ2-4, with D perhaps given as TRBD1 or TRBD2 (5 bases each). The germline gives CDR1 SEHNR, CDR2 FQNEAQ (reference sequence). The CDR3 is 15 residues long. With 2 bases removed from V and 10 bases from J, the gap between germline ends came to 18 bases. In DNA, the CDR3 is TGTGCCAGCAGCTTATCCGGGGCCCCGGAGGAGATTCAGTACTTC. Encoded protein: CASSLSGAPEEIQYF.

This clone has just one count. The V and J genes are TRBV27 and TRBJ1-4; possible D gene TRBD1, 6 bases. V was shortened by 4 bases and J by 4 bases, with 13 bases between the two germline ends. Germline CDR1 and CDR2: MNHEY and SMNVEV (reference sequence). This CDR3 has 15 residues. The CDR3 nucleotides read TGTGCCAGCAGTTCATGGACAGTTAGTAATGAAAAACTGTTTTTT. Translation gives CASSSWTVSNEKLFF.

This clone is a singleton in its sample. V gene TRBV5-1 combines with J gene TRBJ2-1, with 8 bases identical to TRBD2. Unmatched junction bases numbered 7, after V lost 0 bases and J lost 5 bases. The germline V gene encodes CDR1 SGHRS and CDR2 YFSETQ. The length of the CDR3 is 16 residues. The CDR3, as DNA: TGCGCCAGCAGCTTGGAGTTAGCGGGATCTGACAATGAGCAGTTCTTC. Its translation: CASSLELAGSDNEQFF.

The rearrangement joins TRBV19 to TRBJ2-3; 8 bases are a match to TRBD1. CDR1 is LNHDA and CDR2 is SQIVND in the germline V gene (reference sequence). The CDR3 is made up of 16 amino acids. V dropped 7 bases and J dropped 4; count of bases not matched to a gene: 13. CDR3 DNA: TGTGCCAGTACCCCAGGGGGGCAGGGGGCAGCAGATACGCAGTATTTT. Translation gives CASTPGGQGAADTQYF.

The chain employs TRBV5-6 and TRBJ1-1; D perhaps matches TRBD1 (5 bases). The V and J ends lost 4 bases and 5 bases respectively, with 21 bases between them. Germline loops: CDR1 SGHDT, CDR2 YYEEEE. This CDR3 has 16 residues. Here the CDR3 reads CASSPLGGQQATEAFF. The CDR3 coding sequence is TGTGCCAGCAGCCCACTGGGCGGACAACAGGCGACTGAAGCTTTCTTT.

The rearrangement links TRBV2 to TRBJ2-7; D is ambiguous. The length of the CDR3 is 14 residues. Per germline, CDR1 SNHLY and CDR2 FYNNEI. Trimming left V 5 bases short and J 4 bases short, with 15 bases between. The CDR3: CASSTVGVYYEQYF. The CDR3 DNA is TGTGCCAGCAGTACTGTTGGGGTTTATTACGAGCAGTACTTC. The whole variable domain, filled in from reference TRBV2 and TRBJ2-7, reads EPEVTQTPSHQVTQMGQEVILRCVPISNHLYFYWYRQILGQKVEFLVSFYNNEISEKSEIFDDQFSVERPDGSNFTLKIRSTKLEDSAMYFCASSTVGVYYEQYFGPGTRLTVT.

The chain links TRBV5-5 to TRBJ2-5; 10 bases align to TRBD2. The CDR3 extends over 16 amino acids. V was clipped by 4 bases and J by 5 bases; unmatched bases: 11. Germline-derived CDR1 and CDR2 are SGHKS and YYEKEE (reference sequence). CDR3 in amino acids: CASSLGSGGSYETQYF. Here the CDR3 DNA reads TGTGCCAGCAGCCTCGGTAGCGGGGGGTCTTACGAGACCCAGTACTTC.

V gene TRBV4-1 combines with J gene TRBJ1-2; TRBD1 agrees at 7 bases. Per the germline V gene, CDR1 is MGHRA and CDR2 is YSYEKL. This CDR3 comprises 16 residues. V was clipped by 0 bases and J by 3 bases; unmatched bases: 7. CDR3 coding DNA: TGCGCCAGCAGCCAAGATCAGGGGGAAAGGCACTATGGCTACACCTTC. It translates to CASSQDQGERHYGYTF.

The chain links TRBV5-5 to TRBJ2-2; D unclear. Per germline, CDR1 SGHKS and CDR2 YYEKEE (reference sequence). CDR3 size: 14 residues. Trimming removed 4 bases at V and 1 base at J, with 8 bases between. The CDR3 loop reads CASSLVVNTGELFF. CDR3 DNA sequence: TGTGCCAGCAGCCTTGTTGTGAACACCGGGGAGCTGTTTTTT.

This rearrangement joins TRBV27 to TRBJ2-1, with 7 nucleotides matching TRBD2. Trimming at V came to 9 bases and at J to 3 bases, leaving 17 bases not matched to a gene. Looked up from germline, CDR1 is MNHEY and CDR2 is SMNVEV (reference sequence). The CDR3 has 17 residues. This chain's CDR3 is CASRSTAGADFYNEQFF. The CDR3 nucleotides are TGTGCCAGTCGATCTACCGCGGGAGCCGATTTCTACAATGAGCAGTTCTTC.

This sequence joins TRBV6-5 and TRBJ2-5; D remains unclear. CDR3 length equals 13 residues. Trimming cost V 4 bases and J 5 bases, with 11 bases left between them. CDR1 and CDR2 (germline): MNHEY, SVGAGI. CDR3: CASSFTLGETQYF. As DNA, the CDR3 is TGTGCCAGCAGTTTTACGCTTGGGGAGACCCAGTACTTC.

The rearrangement links TRBV27 to TRBJ1-4; D is uncertain. The germline V gene has CDR1 MNHEY and CDR2 SMNVEV (reference sequence). This CDR3 spans 13 amino acids. V gave up 8 bases and J gave up 7 bases, with 14 bases separating them. CDR3 nucleotides: TGTGCCAGCTCTTTAGGGAGGGCTGAAAAACTGTTTTTT. It is translated as CASSLGRAEKLFF.

The chain employs TRBV28 and TRBJ1-6; TRBD1 agrees at 7 bases. Germline CDR1 reads MDHEN; CDR2 reads SYDVKM. V lost 5 bases to trimming and J lost 10 bases; unmatched junction nucleotides: 14. The CDR3 consists of 16 residues. CDR3 DNA sequence: TGTGCCAGCAGTCCTCAACAGGGGATGAAAAGGTCACCCCTCCACTTT. Protein sequence: CASSPQQGMKRSPLHF.

The V call is TRBV29-1, the J call TRBJ2-7; D is uncertain. The CDR3 runs 14 residues. Germline loops: CDR1 SQVTM, CDR2 ANQGSEA. Between the trimmed V and J ends, which lost 0 bases and 7 bases, there was a span of 16 bases. The CDR3 coding sequence is TGCAGCGTTGAAGATTTAGGAGCCATGGAGGAGCAGTACTTC. Its translation: CSVEDLGAMEEQYF.

This clone is a singleton in its sample. V is TRBV6-5 and J is TRBJ1-1; D is uncertain. The CDR3 has 14 residues. CDR1 and CDR2 from the germline V gene are MNHEY and SVGAGI. V was shortened by 4 bases and J by 1 base, with 10 bases between the two germline ends. Written as DNA, the CDR3 is TGTGCCAGCAGTTCACAGAAAACGAACACTGAAGCTTTCTTT. Its translation is CASSSQKTNTEAFF.

J is TRBJ1-5 and V is TRBV28; 9 bases agree with TRBD1. J was trimmed by 8 bases and V by 5 bases; bases with no gene match: 7. The germline gives CDR1 MDHEN, CDR2 SYDVKM. This CDR3 contains 14 residues. The CDR3, as DNA: TGTGCCAGCAGTCGGACAGGGGTCGTCGAGCCCCAGCATTTT. As protein: CASSRTGVVEPQHF.

The CDR3 here is CASTGSGQGYNEQFF. CDR3 nucleotide sequence: TGTGCCAGCACAGGTTCGGGACAGGGGTACAATGAGCAGTTCTTC. The gene calls are TRBV6-5 and TRBJ2-1, with TRBD1 matching over 10 bases. Germline V gene data show CDR1 as MNHEY and CDR2 as SVGAGI. Losses at the gene ends were 7 bases for V and 4 bases for J; bases not matched to a gene: 7. This CDR3 is built from 15 residues.

The rearrangement links TRBV2 to TRBJ2-7; D may be TRBD2 (5 bases). The CDR3 length is 14 residues. Germline V lookup: CDR1 SNHLY, CDR2 FYNNEI. Trimming cost V 5 bases and J 2 bases, with 13 bases left between them. The CDR3 sequence is CASSQPDSAYEQYF. Written as DNA, the CDR3 is TGTGCCAGCAGTCAACCGGACTCTGCCTACGAGCAGTACTTC.

The V and J genes are TRBV6-6 and TRBJ2-2, with TRBD2 matching over 7 bases. Germline assignment: CDR1 MNHNY and CDR2 SVGAGI (reference sequence). The CDR3 loop spans 14 amino acids. The V gene end was trimmed by 5 bases and the J gene end by 2 bases; junction bases not matched to a gene: 2. CDR3 sequence: CASSGGGNTGELFF. CDR3 in DNA: TGTGCCAGCAGTGGCGGGGGAAACACCGGGGAGCTGTTTTTT.

This chain links TRBV6-5 with TRBJ1-2; no reliable D call. There are 13 residues in the CDR3. Trimming shortened V by 4 bases and J by 4 bases, and 10 bases separated the two germline ends. The germline V gene has CDR1 MNHEY and CDR2 SVGAGI. The CDR3 DNA reads as TGTGCCAGCAGTTCTGATTTGGGCTATGGCTACACCTTC. Protein: CASSSDLGYGYTF.

The V call is TRBV4-2, the J call TRBJ1-2; 10 bases are shared with TRBD1. The length of the CDR3 is 15 residues. The J segment lost 4 bases and the V segment lost 0 bases, leaving 2 bases of the junction unmatched. Germline CDR1 LGHNA, CDR2 YNFKEQ. CDR3: CASSQDRQGAYGYTF. CDR3 DNA sequence: TGTGCCAGCAGCCAAGATCGACAGGGGGCCTATGGCTACACCTTC.